Shown below are 11 T cell receptor beta chains from a single sample sequenced in a study of shared clonotypes between healthy human individuals (TCRdb year 2020). Library method: the immunoSEQ multiplex PCR assay. Here the immuneACCESS table is served through TCRdb, limited to in-frame sequences with V and J called. Missing clones are a known gap in these copies; in checked studies unresolved V genes cover under half, and the rest lacks a known reason. The sample table lists about 660,000 clones, approximately 79% of them with a count of one. The top ten clones comprise 1.7% of the sample. Input material: memory CD4+ T cells sorted from blood. The cell subset or site label, read with the paper, signifies: CD45RA-negative fraction. The receptors here all came from a woman in her 30s in good health.

The chain employs TRBV5-1 and TRBJ2-1; D remains unclear. V was pared by 1 base and J by 2 bases, with 7 bases between. Looked up from germline, CDR1 is SGHRS and CDR2 is YFSETQ. The CDR3 contains 14 residues. The CDR3 DNA reads TGCGCCAGCAGCTTGCGTGGTACCTACAATGAGCAGTTCTTC. This encodes CASSLRGTYNEQFF.

CDR3 residues: CASSLSPGTSGLFF. The CDR3 DNA reads TGTGCCAGCAGTCTTTCACCAGGGACTAGTGGGCTGTTTTTT. The rearrangement joins TRBV11-2 to TRBJ2-2; 8 nucleotides align to TRBD2. The germline gives CDR1 SGHAT, CDR2 FQNNGV. This CDR3 has 14 amino acids. J was trimmed by 13 bases and V by 6 bases; bases with no gene match: 13.

The rearrangement uses TRBV5-1 and TRBJ1-6; tentatively, D is TRBD1 (5 bases). The CDR3 consists of 14 residues. The germline V and J ends were trimmed by 5 bases and 9 bases, with 15 bases remaining between them. Germline CDR1 is SGHRS and CDR2 is YFSETQ. CDR3 nucleotide sequence: TGCGCCAGCAGTATCGGGACGTCGAGTTCACCCCTCCACTTT. Translated, it gives CASSIGTSSSPLHF. The whole variable domain, remainder taken from reference TRBV5-1 and TRBJ1-6, is KAGVTQTPRYLIKTRGQQVTLSCSPISGHRSVSWYQQTPGQGLQFLFEYFSETQRNKGNFPGRFSGRQFSNSRSEMNVSTLELGDSALYLCASSIGTSSSPLHFGNGTRLTVT.

V and J are TRBV9 and TRBJ2-3, with TRBD2 matching over 7 bases. CDR1 and CDR2 (germline): SGDLS, YYNGEE. V lost 3 bases, J lost 7 bases, and 8 bases stayed unmatched. This CDR3 comprises 14 residues. The CDR3: CASSESGDSYTQYF. DNA for the CDR3: TGTGCCAGCAGCGAGAGCGGGGATAGTTATACGCAGTATTTT.

The V call is TRBV18, the J call TRBJ2-7; 13 bases are shared with TRBD2. The CDR3 contains 17 residues. V lost 3 bases, J lost 1 base, and 6 bases stayed unmatched. Germline CDR1 is KGHSH and CDR2 is LQKENI. CDR3 DNA: TGTGCCAGCTCACCTTGGACTAGCGGGGGCCTATCCTACGAGCAGTACTTC. This sequence encodes CASSPWTSGGLSYEQYF.

V is TRBV28 and J is TRBJ1-1, with 8 positions matching TRBD1. Germline assignment: CDR1 MDHEN and CDR2 SYDVKM. This CDR3 comprises 16 residues. Trimming cost V 6 bases and J 1 base; bases outside gene matches: 10. The CDR3 is CASRHTVRGPNTEAFF. CDR3 nucleotides: TGTGCCAGCAGACATACGGTCAGGGGGCCGAACACTGAAGCTTTCTTT.

The gene calls are TRBV7-6 and TRBJ1-5; maybe TRBD1 (6 bases). With 5 bases removed from V and 1 base from J, the gap between germline ends came to 18 bases. Germline lookup yields CDR1 SGHVS and CDR2 FNYEAQ. This CDR3 is 17 amino acids long. CDR3 nucleotides: TGTGCCAGCAGCCCCGAGAGTAGGGGGGTGAGCAATCAGCCCCAGCATTTT. Translating gives CASSPESRGVSNQPQHF.

V gene TRBV28 combines with J gene TRBJ1-1; D is perhaps TRBD1 (6 bases). Germline lookup yields CDR1 MDHEN and CDR2 SYDVKM. V was trimmed by 1 base and J by 1 base, leaving 10 bases between them. This CDR3 region has 15 residues. CDR3 region: CASSLSRGGNTEAFF. DNA for the CDR3: TGTGCCAGCAGTTTATCCAGGGGAGGGAACACTGAAGCTTTCTTT.

The gene calls are TRBV6-1 and TRBJ2-7; TRBD1 matches 11 bases. The V and J ends lost 6 bases and 6 bases, in that order; junction bases with no gene match: 10. Germline V gene lookup returns CDR1 MNHNS and CDR2 SASEGT. The CDR3 is 15 amino acids. The CDR3 DNA follows: TGTGCCAGCAGGACCGGGACAGGGGGTAATAGCGAGCAGTACTTC. This gives the protein CASRTGTGGNSEQYF.

The chain joins TRBV28 to TRBJ1-2; 7 nucleotides agree with TRBD1. The length of the CDR3 is 15 residues. Germline trimming cut 6 bases from V and 7 bases from J; bases unmatched to any gene: 14. Per the germline V gene, CDR1 is MDHEN and CDR2 is SYDVKM. This chain's CDR3 is CASRNKKGGAGGYTF. The CDR3 DNA reads as TGTGCCAGCAGAAATAAAAAAGGGGGCGCCGGTGGCTACACCTTC.

This rearrangement joins TRBV5-1 to TRBJ2-7, with D possibly TRBD1 on 6 matching bases. V lost 0 bases and J lost 5, with 12 bases in between. The CDR3 totals 14 residues. Germline V gene lookup returns CDR1 SGHRS and CDR2 YFSETQ. CDR3 nucleotide sequence: TGCGCCAGCAGCTTGGCTTGGGGGCACGACGAGCAGTACTTC. Amino acids: CASSLAWGHDEQYF.